The next 31 T cell receptor beta chains were all read from a single sample in a study of response to subunit inactivated influenza vaccine. Via MiXCR, TCRdb re-called the RT-PCR reads, giving one row per CDR3 protein. The data hold 650,000 to 800,000 distinct CDR3 sequences, with approximately 15% observed a single time. This specimen consisted of PBMCs from blood, obtained approximately 15 days before vaccination. Receptor source: a man aged 50-60 years who received an inactivated influenza vaccine.

The chain has TRBV3-1 and TRBJ2-1; 7 positions agree with TRBD2. Trimming removed 3 bases from V and 10 bases from J; junction bases left unmatched: 6. This CDR3 has 13 residues. Germline CDR1 reads LGHDT; CDR2 reads YNNKEL (reference sequence). CDR3 sequence reads: CASSQKTSLEQFF. The CDR3, as DNA: TGTGCCAGCAGCCAGAAGACTAGCTTGGAGCAGTTCTTC.

There are a few counts of this clonotype. The rearrangement joins TRBV11-2 to TRBJ2-7, with 15 bases fitting TRBD2. CDR1 and CDR2 from the germline V gene are SGHAT and FQNNGV. The CDR3 has 14 amino acids. The V gene end was trimmed by 4 bases and the J gene end by 7 bases; junction bases not matched to a gene: 2. The CDR3 nucleotides read TGTGCCAGCAGCTGGGGACTAGCGGGGGGTGAGCAGTACTTC. This gives the protein CASSWGLAGGEQYF.

This clonotype was found a few times. V and J are TRBV2 and TRBJ1-2, with 7 positions matching TRBD1. Losses at the gene ends were 2 bases for V and 5 bases for J; bases not matched to a gene: 8. CDR3 size: 15 residues. Per the germline V gene, CDR1 is SNHLY and CDR2 is FYNNEI. DNA for the CDR3: TGTGCCAGCAGTGAATCGACAGGGTGGACTTATGGCTACACCTTC. Translation gives CASSESTGWTYGYTF.

V usage is TRBV4-3 and J usage is TRBJ2-2; D could derive from TRBD1 or TRBD2 (6 bases each). The CDR3 extends over 14 amino acids. Trimming took 5 bases from V and 4 from J, leaving 11 bases between them. Germline V gives CDR1 LGHNA, CDR2 YSLEER. In DNA, the CDR3 is TGCGCCAGCAGCGAAGGGGGGTTCACCGGGGAGCTGTTTTTT. Its protein product is CASSEGGFTGELFF.

The V call is TRBV20-1, the J call TRBJ1-1, with D possibly being TRBD1 (6 bases). This CDR3 region has 12 residues. The V gene's germline CDR1 is DFQATT and CDR2 SNEGSKA (reference sequence). Trimming removed 3 bases at V and 8 bases at J, with 13 bases between. The CDR3 here is CSASIDRLEAFF. DNA of the CDR3: TGCAGTGCTAGCATCGACAGGTTGGAAGCTTTCTTT.

The V and J genes are TRBV7-9 and TRBJ2-5; D is possibly TRBD1 or TRBD2 (6 bases each). The germline CDR1 and CDR2 sequences are SEHNR and FQNEAQ (reference sequence). V lost 8 bases, J lost 2 bases, and 21 bases lay in between. This CDR3 is 16 amino acids long. CDR3 DNA sequence: TGTGCCAGCGGGTTGTTGGGGGGCGAATCACAAGAGACCCAGTACTTC. Residues: CASGLLGGESQETQYF. Variable domain in full (rest from reference TRBV7-9 and TRBJ2-5): DTGVSQNPRHKITKRGQNVTFRCDPISEHNRLYWYRQTLGQGPEFLTYFQNEAQLEKSRLLSDRFSAERPKGSFSTLEIQRTEQGDSAMYLCASGLLGGESQETQYFGPGTRLLVL.

This clonotype showed up many times. The V and J genes are TRBV6-1 and TRBJ2-1; 14 bases agree with TRBD2. Germline V CDR1 and CDR2: MNHNS, SASEGT. The J segment lost 8 bases and the V segment lost 5 bases, leaving 8 bases of the junction unmatched. The CDR3 covers 16 residues. The CDR3 DNA reads as TGTGCCAGCAGTACGTGGGGACTAGCGGGAGAGCATGAGCAGTTCTTC. As protein: CASSTWGLAGEHEQFF.

CDR3 loop: CATSRGGRLTKNIQYF. The CDR3 nucleotides are TGTGCCACCAGCAGAGGAGGACGCTTGACCAAAAACATTCAGTACTTC. The rearrangement joins TRBV15 to TRBJ2-4; no firm D call. The CDR3 runs to 16 residues. Germline V lookup: CDR1 LNHNV, CDR2 YYDKDF (reference sequence). The ends were cut back, 1 base at V and 2 bases at J, with 12 bases in the middle. Using reference TRBV15 and TRBJ2-4 for the parts outside the CDR3, the full variable domain is DAMVIQNPRYQVTQFGKPVTLSCSQTLNHNVMYWYQQKSSQAPKLLFHYYDKDFNNEADTPDNFQSRRPNTSFCFLDIRSPGLGDTAMYLCATSRGGRLTKNIQYFGAGTRLSVL.

V is TRBV24-1 and J is TRBJ2-2; TRBD2 matches at 8 bases. From germline, CDR1 is KGHDR and CDR2 SFDVKD. With 5 bases clipped from V and 3 bases from J, the junction kept 4 bases outside the gene matches. The CDR3 consists of 15 residues. The CDR3 spells CATSAAGGYTGELFF. The CDR3 nucleotides read TGTGCCACCAGTGCGGCGGGAGGTTACACCGGGGAGCTGTTTTTT.

The gene calls are TRBV18 and TRBJ1-6; TRBD1 is a possible D gene (6 bases). V was clipped by 3 bases and J by 7 bases, with 13 bases between them. This CDR3 has 15 amino acids. Germline V gene data show CDR1 as KGHSH and CDR2 as LQKENI. DNA for the CDR3: TGTGCCAGCTCACCTACAGGGTCGGGGAATTCACCCCTCCACTTT. This codes for CASSPTGSGNSPLHF.

The rearrangement joins TRBV18 to TRBJ2-3; 7 nucleotides match TRBD1. The V segment lost 2 bases and the J segment 6 bases; nucleotides outside the gene matches: 5. The germline V gene has CDR1 KGHSH and CDR2 LQKENI. The CDR3 is 14 amino acids. The CDR3 coding sequence is TGTGCCAGCTCACCAAATACACAGGGGGATACGCAGTATTTT. Translation gives CASSPNTQGDTQYF.

This clonotype was counted only a few times. The chain combines TRBV28 with TRBJ2-6, with TRBD2 matching 7 bases. This CDR3 has 15 residues. The V segment lost 2 bases and the J segment 8 bases; nucleotides outside the gene matches: 6. Germline V lookup: CDR1 MDHEN, CDR2 SYDVKM. The CDR3 bases are TGTGCCAGCAGTTTAAGTCTCGGGAGGACCAACGTCCTGACTTTC. Protein: CASSLSLGRTNVLTF.

This clonotype appeared many times. The V call is TRBV7-2, the J call TRBJ2-5; D possibly uses TRBD1 or TRBD2 (5 bases each). CDR3 length equals 16 residues. Trimming stripped 1 base from V and 2 bases from J, with 14 bases between. Germline V lookup: CDR1 SGHTA, CDR2 FQGNSA. The CDR3 bases are TGTGCCAGCAGCTTAGAGGGACGGACGGGACAAGAGACCCAGTACTTC. It specifies CASSLEGRTGQETQYF.

The rearrangement links TRBV3-1 to TRBJ2-2; 7 nucleotides agree with TRBD1. Germline CDR1 and CDR2: LGHDT and YNNKEL (reference sequence). The length of the CDR3 is 15 residues. J gave up 5 bases and V 2 bases, and 5 bases lay outside the gene matches. This CDR3 reads CASSQISTGTGELFF. DNA for the CDR3: TGTGCCAGCAGCCAAATCTCGACAGGGACCGGGGAGCTGTTTTTT.

CDR3 sequence reads: CASSHLTGRVNEQFF. The CDR3 coding sequence is TGCGCCAGCAGCCATCTGACAGGGAGGGTCAATGAGCAGTTCTTC. The chain combines TRBV5-1 with TRBJ2-1; D could derive from TRBD1 or TRBD2 (7 bases each). The CDR3 is made up of 15 amino acids. Germline V CDR1 and CDR2: SGHRS, YFSETQ. V lost 4 bases and J 6 bases, leaving 17 bases between the germline ends.

Only a few counts were recorded for this clonotype. The chain is built from TRBV15 and TRBJ2-2; D ambiguous. V shed 3 bases and J shed 3 bases, with 5 bases lying between them. CDR3 length: 13 residues. The germline CDR1 and CDR2 sequences are LNHNV and YYDKDF (reference sequence). The CDR3 region is CATSRQDTGELFF. The DNA for the CDR3 is TGTGCCACCAGCAGGCAGGACACCGGGGAGCTGTTTTTT.

This clonotype occurred a few times. The rearrangement joins TRBV9 to TRBJ2-1; D is unresolved. From germline, CDR1 is SGDLS and CDR2 YYNGEE. V was trimmed by 7 bases and J by 0 bases, leaving 17 bases between them. This CDR3 region has 16 residues. Here the CDR3 DNA reads TGTGCCAGCGATAGTCGGGCGGAGAGCTCCTACAATGAGCAGTTCTTC. It yields the protein CASDSRAESSYNEQFF.

In its sample, this clonotype was seen a few times. J is TRBJ2-5 and V is TRBV3-1, with 12 bases lining up with TRBD2. V was pared by 4 bases and J by 2 bases, with 5 bases of the junction left unmatched. The length of the CDR3 is 16 residues. Germline V CDR1 and CDR2: LGHDT, YNNKEL (reference sequence). This CDR3 is CASSLLGLAGQETQYF. DNA of the CDR3: TGTGCCAGCAGCCTTCTCGGACTAGCGGGACAAGAGACCCAGTACTTC.

This clonotype occurred a few times. The CDR3 here is CASSLGGPFNEQFF. The CDR3 bases are TGTGCCAGCAGTTTGGGGGGCCCTTTCAATGAGCAGTTCTTC. V usage is TRBV28 and J usage is TRBJ2-1; D is perhaps TRBD1 or TRBD2 (6 bases each). The germline V and J ends were trimmed by 3 bases and 6 bases, with 12 bases remaining between them. This CDR3 has 14 residues. Germline loops: CDR1 MDHEN, CDR2 SYDVKM.

V and J are TRBV6-2 or TRBV6-3 and TRBJ2-1; tentatively, D is TRBD1 or TRBD2 (7 bases each). The V end lost 5 bases, the J end lost 7 bases, and 18 bases lay between the germline ends. CDR3 length: 15 amino acids. Germline CDR1 is MNHEY and CDR2 is SVGEGT. The CDR3: CASSTTGRVGNEQFF. CDR3 nucleotides: TGTGCCAGCAGTACGACAGGGAGGGTTGGAAATGAGCAGTTCTTC.

The chain links TRBV4-3 to TRBJ2-1; 10 bases map to TRBD2. This CDR3 is 16 amino acids long. Germline loops: CDR1 LGHNA, CDR2 YSLEER. Germline trimming cut 5 bases from V and 7 bases from J; bases unmatched to any gene: 11. The CDR3 reads CASSDRSGGALNEQFF. In nucleotides, the CDR3 is TGCGCCAGCAGCGACCGAAGCGGGGGGGCTCTTAATGAGCAGTTCTTC.

To note about this clonotype: A much more abundant neighbour one base away suggests this may be a read error. The rearrangement joins TRBV28 to TRBJ2-1; no firm D call. This CDR3 is built from 12 residues. Germline V gives CDR1 MDHEN, CDR2 SYDVKM. Trimming removed 8 bases from V and 8 bases from J, with 13 bases in between. The CDR3 sequence: CASFSWSYEQFF. In DNA form, the CDR3 reads TGTGCCAGCTTTAGCTGGAGCTATGAGCAGTTCTTC. Using reference TRBV28 and TRBJ2-1 for the parts outside the CDR3, the full variable domain is DVKVTQSSRYLVKRTGEKVFLECVQDMDHENMFWYRQDPGLGLRLIYFSYDVKMKEKGDIPEGYSVSREKKERFSLILESASTNQTSMYLCASFSWSYEQFFGPGTRLTVL.

This clonotype was counted only a few times. V and J are TRBV7-8 and TRBJ2-1; D possibly uses TRBD1 or TRBD2 (5 bases each). The germline CDR1 and CDR2 sequences are SGHVS and FQNEAQ. The CDR3 totals 14 residues. Trimming removed 3 bases from V and 5 bases from J, with 11 bases in between. Here the CDR3 reads CASSLAGTNNEQFF. In nucleotides, the CDR3 is TGTGCCAGCAGCTTGGCCGGGACCAACAATGAGCAGTTCTTC.

This clonotype has a count of ten or more. This chain joins TRBV7-2 and TRBJ2-2; 13 nucleotides match TRBD2. Germline CDR1 SGHTA, CDR2 FQGNSA. V shed 3 bases and J 5 bases; nucleotides not matched to a gene: 6. The CDR3 has 17 residues. This chain's CDR3 is CASSLATSGGRTGELFF. CDR3 bases: TGTGCCAGCAGCTTGGCGACTAGCGGGGGGAGGACCGGGGAGCTGTTTTTT.

In this sample, this clonotype turned up a few times. This chain uses TRBV12-3 or TRBV12-4 with TRBJ2-7; 11 bases are a match to TRBD2. The CDR3 has 15 residues. Trimming took 6 bases from V and 5 from J; bases not matched to a gene: 9. The chain's CDR3 is CASSRTTSGTHEQYF. The DNA of the CDR3 is TGTGCCAGCAGCAGGACGACTAGCGGGACCCACGAGCAGTACTTC.

This clonotype was observed a few times. The rearrangement links TRBV12-3 or TRBV12-4 to TRBJ2-1, with D perhaps assigned TRBD1 or TRBD2 (6 bases each). CDR3 length equals 15 residues. V lost 3 bases to trimming and J lost 4 bases, with 13 bases between them. CDR3 amino acids: CASSFLGGLYNEQFF. Written as DNA, the CDR3 is TGTGCCAGCAGTTTTTTGGGGGGCCTATACAATGAGCAGTTCTTC.

This clonotype was observed a handful of times. The rearrangement joins TRBV5-1 to TRBJ2-1; D is ambiguous. There are 13 residues in the CDR3. Germline V gene data show CDR1 as SGHRS and CDR2 as YFSETQ. The V gene lost 7 bases and the J gene lost 0 bases, with 8 bases spanning the gap. For the CDR3, the DNA is TGCGCCAGCGGTTACAACTCCTACAATGAGCAGTTCTTC. As protein: CASGYNSYNEQFF.

This clonotype was found many times. The CDR3 DNA reads as TGTGCCATCAGGATGGGGACCGGGACAGGAGCCTACGAGCAGTACTTC. Residues: CAIRMGTGTGAYEQYF. V is TRBV10-3 and J is TRBJ2-7, with 8 bases aligning to TRBD1. J was trimmed by 2 bases and V by 6 bases; bases with no gene match: 12. This CDR3 has 16 amino acids. Germline V gives CDR1 ENHRY, CDR2 SYGVKD.

V is TRBV7-9 and J is TRBJ1-4; 9 bases align to TRBD1. CDR1 and CDR2 (germline): SEHNR, FQNEAQ (reference sequence). This CDR3 spans 15 amino acids. The V segment lost 3 bases and the J segment 5 bases; nucleotides outside the gene matches: 4. CDR3 sequence: CASSFGQGINEKLFF. CDR3 DNA: TGTGCCAGCAGCTTCGGACAGGGGATCAATGAAAAACTGTTTTTT.

This clonotype was observed a few times. V usage is TRBV12-3 or TRBV12-4 and J usage is TRBJ1-1; D remains ambiguous. V lost 9 bases, J lost 1 base, and 18 bases lay in between. CDR3 length: 15 residues. CDR3 sequence: CASSPRRRENTEAFF. In DNA, the CDR3 is TGTGCCAGTTCCCCTCGGAGACGAGAGAACACTGAAGCTTTCTTT.

This clonotype was counted between two and nine times. This rearrangement joins TRBV7-2 to TRBJ2-5, with D hard to call. There are 13 residues in the CDR3. Germline-derived CDR1 and CDR2 are SGHTA and FQGNSA. The germline V and J ends were trimmed by 5 bases and 3 bases, with 10 bases remaining between them. Here the CDR3 DNA reads TGTGCCAGCAGCGGGCGGTTGGAAGAGACCCAGTACTTC. It specifies CASSGRLEETQYF.